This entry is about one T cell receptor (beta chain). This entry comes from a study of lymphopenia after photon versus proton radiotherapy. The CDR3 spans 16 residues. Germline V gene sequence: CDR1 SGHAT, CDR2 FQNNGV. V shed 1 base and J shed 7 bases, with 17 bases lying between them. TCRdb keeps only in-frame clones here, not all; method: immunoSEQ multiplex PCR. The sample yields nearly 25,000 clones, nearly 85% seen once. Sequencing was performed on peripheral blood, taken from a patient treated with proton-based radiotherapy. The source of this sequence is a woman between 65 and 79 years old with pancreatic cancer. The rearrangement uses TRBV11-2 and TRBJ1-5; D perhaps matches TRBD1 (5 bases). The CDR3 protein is CASSLARGGFEQPQHF. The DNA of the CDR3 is TGTGCCAGCAGCTTAGCAAGGGGTGGGTTCGAACAGCCCCAGCATTTT.